What follows describes a single TCR beta chain. Its cognate antigen is unknown. V lost 11 bases, J lost 4 bases, and 17 bases lay in between. This CDR3 has 13 amino acids. Germline-derived CDR1 and CDR2 are MNHNS and SASEGT. Profiling relied on immunoSEQ multiplex PCR, and the TCRdb table lists in-frame clones only, not all of them. The profile shows 60,000 to 90,000 clones, 70% to 90% of them singletons. These data belong to a study of OX40 agonist ivuxolimab in advanced cancers. About the research overall: An agonistic anti-OX40 (CD134) antibody, ivuxolimab, was used to treat the patients.

The study, taken as a whole, reports: In the 0.1-3.0 mg/kg groups, partial responders showed among the lowest expansion. Both blood CD4+ and CD8+ T cells showed clonal growth by week 6 at 0.1 to 3.0 mg/kg. Expanded peripheral T cells had an undetermined antigen specificity.

Source: CD4+ or CD8+ T cells sorted from blood, taken in a trial of the OX40 agonist ivuxolimab. The sequence came from an adult with an advanced solid tumor such as melanoma, head and neck, liver or kidney cancer. J is TRBJ1-1 and V is TRBV6-1; a possible D gene is TRBD1 (6 bases). For the CDR3, the DNA is TGTGCCGGTTCTCACAGGGAGTTCACTGAAGCTTTCTTT. Translation gives CAGSHREFTEAFF.